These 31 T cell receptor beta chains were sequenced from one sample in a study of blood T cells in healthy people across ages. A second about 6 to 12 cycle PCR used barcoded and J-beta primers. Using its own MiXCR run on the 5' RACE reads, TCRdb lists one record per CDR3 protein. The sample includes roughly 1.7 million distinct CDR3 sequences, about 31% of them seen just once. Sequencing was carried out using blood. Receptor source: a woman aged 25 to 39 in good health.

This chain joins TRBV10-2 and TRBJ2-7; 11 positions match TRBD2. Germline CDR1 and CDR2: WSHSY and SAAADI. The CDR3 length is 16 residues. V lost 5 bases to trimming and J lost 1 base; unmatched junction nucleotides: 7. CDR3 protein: CASSLSGGVSSYEQYF. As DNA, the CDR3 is TGCGCCAGCAGTCTTAGCGGGGGGGTTTCTTCCTACGAGCAGTACTTC.

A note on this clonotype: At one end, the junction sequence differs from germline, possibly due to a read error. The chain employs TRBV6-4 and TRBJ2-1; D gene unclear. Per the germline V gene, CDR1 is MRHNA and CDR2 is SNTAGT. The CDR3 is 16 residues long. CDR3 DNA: TGTACCAGCAGTGAGTTAAGGACCTCCGGTTACAATGAGCAGTTCTTC. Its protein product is CTSSELRTSGYNEQFF.

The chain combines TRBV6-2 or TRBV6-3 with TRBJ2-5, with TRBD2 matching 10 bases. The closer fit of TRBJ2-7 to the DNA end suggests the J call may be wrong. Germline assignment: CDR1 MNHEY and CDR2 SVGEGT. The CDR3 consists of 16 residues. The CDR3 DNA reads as TGTGCCAGCAGTCCCACCTTAGCGGGAGGAAACCACGAGCAGTACTTC. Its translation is CASSPTLAGGNHEQYF.

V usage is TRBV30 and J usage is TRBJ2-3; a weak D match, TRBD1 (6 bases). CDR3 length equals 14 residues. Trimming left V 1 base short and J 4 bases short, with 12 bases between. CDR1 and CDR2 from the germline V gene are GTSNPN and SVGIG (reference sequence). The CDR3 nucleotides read TGTGCCTGGAGTGATATGGGGGCTCCAGATACGCAGTATTTT. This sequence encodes CAWSDMGAPDTQYF.

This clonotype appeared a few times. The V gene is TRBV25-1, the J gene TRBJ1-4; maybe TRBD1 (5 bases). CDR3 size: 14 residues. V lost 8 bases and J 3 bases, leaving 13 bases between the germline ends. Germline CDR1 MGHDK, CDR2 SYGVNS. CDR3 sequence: CASGLLGANEKLFF. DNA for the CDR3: TGTGCCAGCGGACTATTAGGGGCTAATGAAAAACTGTTTTTT.

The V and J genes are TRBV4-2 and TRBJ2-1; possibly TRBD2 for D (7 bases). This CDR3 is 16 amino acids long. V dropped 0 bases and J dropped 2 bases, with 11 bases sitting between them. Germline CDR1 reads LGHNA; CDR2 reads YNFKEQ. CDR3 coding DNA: TGTGCCAGCAGCCAAGAAGGGGGGGTGACCTACAATGAGCAGTTCTTC. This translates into CASSQEGGVTYNEQFF.

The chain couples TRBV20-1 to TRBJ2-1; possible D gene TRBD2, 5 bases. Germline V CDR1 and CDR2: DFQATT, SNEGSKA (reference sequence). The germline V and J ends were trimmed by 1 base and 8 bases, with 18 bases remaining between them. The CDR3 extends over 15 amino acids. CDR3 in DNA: TGCAGTGCTAGAGGGGCCGGGGTCTTTTCCGATGAGCAGTTCTTC. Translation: CSARGAGVFSDEQFF.

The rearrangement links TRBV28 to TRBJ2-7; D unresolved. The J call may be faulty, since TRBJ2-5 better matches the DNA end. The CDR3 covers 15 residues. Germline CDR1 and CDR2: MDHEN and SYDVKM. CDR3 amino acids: CASSLGLSRGETQYF. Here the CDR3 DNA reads TGTGCCAGCAGTTTGGGTCTGTCGAGAGGAGAGACCCAGTACTTC.

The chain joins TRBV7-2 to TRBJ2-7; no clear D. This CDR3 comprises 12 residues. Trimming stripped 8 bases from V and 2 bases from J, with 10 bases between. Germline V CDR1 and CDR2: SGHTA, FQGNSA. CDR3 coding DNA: TGTGCCAGCCGTCGGAACACCTACGAGCAGTACTTC. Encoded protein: CASRRNTYEQYF.

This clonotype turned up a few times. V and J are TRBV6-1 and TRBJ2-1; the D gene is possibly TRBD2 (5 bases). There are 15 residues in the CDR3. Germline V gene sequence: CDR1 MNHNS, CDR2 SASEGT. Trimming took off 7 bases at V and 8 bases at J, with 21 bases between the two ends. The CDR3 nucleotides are TGTGCCAGCACCCGCGGGCTCACGAGTGGCGATGAGCAGTTCTTC. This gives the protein CASTRGLTSGDEQFF.

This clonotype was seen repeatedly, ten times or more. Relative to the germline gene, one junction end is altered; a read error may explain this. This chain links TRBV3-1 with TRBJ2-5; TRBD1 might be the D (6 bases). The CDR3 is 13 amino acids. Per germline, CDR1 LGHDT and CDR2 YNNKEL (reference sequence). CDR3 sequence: CASSQGGQETQYF. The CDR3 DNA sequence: TGCGCCAGCAGCCAAGGGGGTCAGGAGACCCAGTACTTC.

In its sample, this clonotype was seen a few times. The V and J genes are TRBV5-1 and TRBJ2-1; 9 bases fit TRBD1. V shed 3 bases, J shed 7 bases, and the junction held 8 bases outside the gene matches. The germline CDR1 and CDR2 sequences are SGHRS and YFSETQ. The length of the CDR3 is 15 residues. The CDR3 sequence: CASSSGQGRWNEQFF. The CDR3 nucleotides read TGCGCCAGCAGCTCCGGACAGGGGAGGTGGAATGAGCAGTTCTTC.

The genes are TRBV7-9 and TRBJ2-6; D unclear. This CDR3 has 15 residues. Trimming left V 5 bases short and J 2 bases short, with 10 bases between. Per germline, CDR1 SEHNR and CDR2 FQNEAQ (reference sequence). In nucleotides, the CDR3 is TGTGCCAGCAGCCACTTCGGAACTGGGGCCAACGTCCTGACTTTC. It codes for CASSHFGTGANVLTF.

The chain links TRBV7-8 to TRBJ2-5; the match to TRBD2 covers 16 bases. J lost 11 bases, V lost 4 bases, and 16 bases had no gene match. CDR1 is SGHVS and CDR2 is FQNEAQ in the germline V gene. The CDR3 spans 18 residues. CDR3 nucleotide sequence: TGTGCCAGCAGCTCGGGACTAGCGGGGGGGCCTGGGAACAATGAGCAGTACTTC. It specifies CASSSGLAGGPGNNEQYF.

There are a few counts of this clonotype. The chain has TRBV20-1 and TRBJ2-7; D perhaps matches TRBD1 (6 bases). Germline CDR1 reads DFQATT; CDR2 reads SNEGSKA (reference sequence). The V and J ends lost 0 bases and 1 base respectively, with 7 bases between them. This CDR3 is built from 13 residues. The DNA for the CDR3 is TGCAGTGCTAGAGATACAGGGTCCTACGAGCAGTACTTC. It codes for CSARDTGSYEQYF.

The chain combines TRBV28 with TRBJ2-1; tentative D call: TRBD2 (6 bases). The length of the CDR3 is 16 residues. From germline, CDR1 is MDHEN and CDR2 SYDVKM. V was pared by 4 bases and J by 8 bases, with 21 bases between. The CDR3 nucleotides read TGTGCCAGCAGTTATGGGGCGGGACTGCCCCCATATGAGCAGTTCTTC. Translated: CASSYGAGLPPYEQFF.

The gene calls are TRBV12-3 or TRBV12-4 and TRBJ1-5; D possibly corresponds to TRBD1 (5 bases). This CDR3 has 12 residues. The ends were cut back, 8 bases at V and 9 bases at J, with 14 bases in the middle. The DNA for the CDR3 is TGTGCCAGCGCGCCGGGGGTTATGCCCCAGCATTTT. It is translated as CASAPGVMPQHF.

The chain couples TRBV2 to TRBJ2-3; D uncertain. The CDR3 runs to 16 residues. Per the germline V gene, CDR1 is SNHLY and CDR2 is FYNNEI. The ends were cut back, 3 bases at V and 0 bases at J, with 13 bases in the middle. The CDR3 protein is CASSEFLTGSTDTQYF. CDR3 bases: TGTGCCAGCAGTGAGTTTTTGACGGGTAGCACAGATACGCAGTATTTT.

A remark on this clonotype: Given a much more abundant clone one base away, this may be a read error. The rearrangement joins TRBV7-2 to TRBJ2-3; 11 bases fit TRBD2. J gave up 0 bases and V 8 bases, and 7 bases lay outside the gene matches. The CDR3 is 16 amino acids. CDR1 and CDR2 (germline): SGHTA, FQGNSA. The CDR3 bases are TGTGCCAGCTGCTCTGGACTAGCGGGTAGCACAGATACGCAGTATTTT. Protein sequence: CASCSGLAGSTDTQYF.

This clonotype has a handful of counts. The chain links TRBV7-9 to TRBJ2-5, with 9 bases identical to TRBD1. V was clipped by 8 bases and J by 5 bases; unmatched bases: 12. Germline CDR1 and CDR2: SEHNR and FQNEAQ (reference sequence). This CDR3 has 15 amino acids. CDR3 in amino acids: CASGPPGQGSETQYF. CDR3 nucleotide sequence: TGTGCCAGCGGCCCTCCGGGACAGGGTTCTGAGACCCAGTACTTC.

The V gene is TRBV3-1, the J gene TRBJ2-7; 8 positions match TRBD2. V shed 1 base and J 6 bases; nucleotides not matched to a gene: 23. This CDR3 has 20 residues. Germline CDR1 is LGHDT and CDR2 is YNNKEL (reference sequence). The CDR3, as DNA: TGTGCCAGCAGCCAAGGTTGGTTCCAGCCAAGGGGACTAGTAAAATTCGAGCAGTACTTC. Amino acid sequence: CASSQGWFQPRGLVKFEQYF.

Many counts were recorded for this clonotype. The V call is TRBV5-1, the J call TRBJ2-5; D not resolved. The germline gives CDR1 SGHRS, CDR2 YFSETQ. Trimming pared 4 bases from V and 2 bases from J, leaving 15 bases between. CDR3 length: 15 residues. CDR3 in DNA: TGCGCCAGCAGCCGCACGGACGGATCACAAGAGACCCAGTACTTC. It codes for CASSRTDGSQETQYF.

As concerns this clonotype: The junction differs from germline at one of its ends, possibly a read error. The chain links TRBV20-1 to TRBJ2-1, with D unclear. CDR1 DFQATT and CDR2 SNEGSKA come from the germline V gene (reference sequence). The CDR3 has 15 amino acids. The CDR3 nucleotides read TGCAGTGCTCCCCGACGGTCCGACTCCTACAATAAGCAGTTCTTC. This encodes CSAPRRSDSYNKQFF.

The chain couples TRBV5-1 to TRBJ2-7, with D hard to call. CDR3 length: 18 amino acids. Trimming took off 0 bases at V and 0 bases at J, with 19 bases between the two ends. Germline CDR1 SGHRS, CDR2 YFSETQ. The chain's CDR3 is CASSLGRQLGSSSYEQYF. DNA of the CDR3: TGCGCCAGCAGCTTGGGACGACAATTAGGGTCGAGCTCCTACGAGCAGTACTTC. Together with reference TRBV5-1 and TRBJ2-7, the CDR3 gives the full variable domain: KAGVTQTPRYLIKTRGQQVTLSCSPISGHRSVSWYQQTPGQGLQFLFEYFSETQRNKGNFPGRFSGRQFSNSRSEMNVSTLELGDSALYLCASSLGRQLGSSSYEQYFGPGTRLTVT.

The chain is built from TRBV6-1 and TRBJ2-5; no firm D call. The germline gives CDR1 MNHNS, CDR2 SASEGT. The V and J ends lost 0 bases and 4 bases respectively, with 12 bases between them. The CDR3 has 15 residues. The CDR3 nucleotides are TGTGCCAGCAGTGAAGCAGTAGGGTGGGGAGAGACCCAGTACTTC. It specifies CASSEAVGWGETQYF.

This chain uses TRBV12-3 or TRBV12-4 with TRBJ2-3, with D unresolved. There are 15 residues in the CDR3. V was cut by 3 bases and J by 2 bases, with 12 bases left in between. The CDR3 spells CASSFLPTPTDTQYF. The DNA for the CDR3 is TGTGCCAGCAGTTTTCTCCCAACCCCCACAGATACGCAGTATTTT.

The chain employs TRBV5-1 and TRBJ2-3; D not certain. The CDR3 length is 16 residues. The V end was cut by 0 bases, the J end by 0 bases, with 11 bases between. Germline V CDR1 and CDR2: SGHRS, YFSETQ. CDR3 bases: TGCGCCAGCAGCTTGGCCTGGGAAATTAGCACAGATACGCAGTATTTT. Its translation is CASSLAWEISTDTQYF.

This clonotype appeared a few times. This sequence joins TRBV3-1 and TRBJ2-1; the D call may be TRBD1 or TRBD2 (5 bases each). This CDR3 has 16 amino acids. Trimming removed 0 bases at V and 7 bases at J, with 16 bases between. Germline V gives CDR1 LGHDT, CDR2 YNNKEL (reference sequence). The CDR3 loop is CASSQDYGTGLNEQFF. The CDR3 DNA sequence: TGTGCCAGCAGCCAAGACTACGGGACGGGCCTTAATGAGCAGTTCTTC.

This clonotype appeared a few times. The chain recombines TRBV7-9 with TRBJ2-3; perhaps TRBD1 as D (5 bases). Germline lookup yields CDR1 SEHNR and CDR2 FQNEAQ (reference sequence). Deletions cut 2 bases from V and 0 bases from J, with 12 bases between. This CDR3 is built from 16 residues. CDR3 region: CASSLPIRGSTDTQYF. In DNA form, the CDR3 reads TGTGCCAGCAGCTTACCAATTAGGGGAAGCACAGATACGCAGTATTTT.

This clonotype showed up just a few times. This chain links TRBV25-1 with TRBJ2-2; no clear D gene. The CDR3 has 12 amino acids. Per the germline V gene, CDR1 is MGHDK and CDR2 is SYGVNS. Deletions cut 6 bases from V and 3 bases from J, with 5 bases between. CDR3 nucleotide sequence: TGTGCCAGCAGGGGGTACACCGGGGAGCTGTTTTTT. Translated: CASRGYTGELFF.

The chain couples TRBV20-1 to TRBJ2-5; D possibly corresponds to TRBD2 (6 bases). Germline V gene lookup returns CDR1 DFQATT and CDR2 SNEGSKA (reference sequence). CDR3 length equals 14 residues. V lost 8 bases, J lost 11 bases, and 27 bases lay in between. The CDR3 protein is CSTMLANESGEQYF. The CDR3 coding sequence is TGCAGTACCATGCTAGCGAACGAGTCGGGAGAGCAGTACTTC.